The 17 T cell receptor beta chains below come from one sample, sequenced in a study of T cells in Graves' hyperthyroidism and ophthalmopathy. Regions amplified from RNA transcripts were the TCR beta CDR3 regions. With the HTBI primer set, the TCR CDR3 went through a first round of RT-PCR. TCRdb re-called the multiplex PCR reads through MiXCR, storing one row per CDR3 protein. Of 360,000 or so distinct CDR3 sequences listed, approximately 14% were seen once; the top ten hold approximately 19%. Source material: blood. These receptor sequences come from a woman aged 60 to 75 with Graves' ophthalmopathy.

The CDR3 reads CASSFIGVTGELFF. The DNA of the CDR3 is TGTGCCAGCAGCTTTATAGGGGTCACCGGGGAGCTGTTTTTT. The gene calls are TRBV7-9 and TRBJ2-2, with D possibly TRBD1 on 5 matching bases. The CDR3 spans 14 residues. Germline-derived CDR1 and CDR2 are SEHNR and FQNEAQ (reference sequence). Trimming left V 3 bases short and J 4 bases short, with 9 bases between.

This clonotype has more than one count but fewer than ten. The rearrangement links TRBV14 to TRBJ2-5; weak D call: TRBD2 (6 bases). The V and J ends lost 5 bases and 5 bases respectively, with 12 bases between them. CDR1 and CDR2 (germline): SGHDN, FVKESK. The CDR3 has 13 residues. CDR3: CASSSGLIETQYF. CDR3 sequence (DNA): TGTGCCAGCAGCTCGGGACTTATTGAGACCCAGTACTTC.

This clonotype has only a few counts. CDR3 sequence (DNA): TGCGCCAGCAGCGGGGAGGTCGGGGAGCTGTTTTTT. Protein product: CASSGEVGELFF. The V call is TRBV5-1, the J call TRBJ2-2, with TRBD2 as a possible D gene (6 bases). V dropped 4 bases and J dropped 7 bases, with 8 bases sitting between them. The CDR3 runs to 12 residues. CDR1 SGHRS and CDR2 YFSETQ come from the germline V gene. Drawing the rest from reference TRBV5-1 and TRBJ2-2, the complete variable domain is KAGVTQTPRYLIKTRGQQVTLSCSPISGHRSVSWYQQTPGQGLQFLFEYFSETQRNKGNFPGRFSGRQFSNSRSEMNVSTLELGDSALYLCASSGEVGELFFGEGSRLTVL.

There are many counts of this clonotype. The chain employs TRBV6-5 and TRBJ2-1; D could derive from TRBD1 or TRBD2 (6 bases each). The germline V gene encodes CDR1 MNHEY and CDR2 SVGAGI. This CDR3 has 13 amino acids. The V end was cut by 1 base, the J end by 8 bases, with 9 bases between. In DNA, the CDR3 is TGTGCCAGCAGTTACTGGAGGGGGGATGAGCAGTTCTTC. Encoded protein: CASSYWRGDEQFF.

This clonotype was counted many times. CDR3 region: CASSLQLTPLHF. The CDR3 region has the DNA TGTGCCAGCAGTTTACAATTGACACCCCTCCACTTT. The genes are TRBV28 and TRBJ1-6, with D uncertain. This CDR3 spans 12 amino acids. Trimming took off 2 bases at V and 11 bases at J, with 7 bases between the two ends. CDR1 is MDHEN and CDR2 is SYDVKM in the germline V gene.

In its sample, this clonotype was seen many times. This chain joins TRBV2 and TRBJ1-1, with D possibly TRBD1 on 6 matching bases. Trimming took off 5 bases at V and 1 base at J, with 14 bases between the two ends. The CDR3 has 15 amino acids. CDR1 SNHLY and CDR2 FYNNEI come from the germline V gene. The CDR3 sequence: CASSRGQGKNTEAFF. CDR3 nucleotide sequence: TGTGCCAGCAGTCGCGGTCAGGGGAAGAACACTGAAGCTTTCTTT.

This clonotype was seen at least ten times. The chain is built from TRBV2 and TRBJ2-1; perhaps TRBD1 as D (5 bases). Germline V gene data show CDR1 as SNHLY and CDR2 as FYNNEI. CDR3 length equals 13 residues. The V gene lost 6 bases and the J gene lost 5 bases, with 11 bases spanning the gap. The CDR3 spells CASSGRVNNEQFF. In DNA, the CDR3 is TGTGCCAGCAGCGGCAGGGTTAACAATGAGCAGTTCTTC.

This clonotype has more than one count but fewer than ten. The chain combines TRBV24-1 with TRBJ2-1; TRBD2 is a possible D gene (5 bases). The CDR3 spans 17 residues. The germline V gene has CDR1 KGHDR and CDR2 SFDVKD. Between the trimmed V and J ends, which lost 3 bases and 0 bases, there was a span of 14 bases. The CDR3 here is CATSDPLAMSSYNEQFF. The CDR3 nucleotides are TGTGCCACCAGTGATCCATTAGCGATGAGCTCCTACAATGAGCAGTTCTTC.

This clonotype appeared many times. The gene calls are TRBV20-1 and TRBJ2-5, with D possibly TRBD2 on 7 matching bases. Per germline, CDR1 DFQATT and CDR2 SNEGSKA (reference sequence). The V end lost 5 bases, the J end lost 5 bases, and 18 bases lay between the germline ends. This CDR3 region has 14 residues. The CDR3 sequence: CSALGTPREETQYF. CDR3 DNA sequence: TGCAGTGCTCTTGGGACACCGCGGGAGGAGACCCAGTACTTC.

This sequence joins TRBV19 and TRBJ1-5, with 10 bases lining up with TRBD1. V was pared by 4 bases and J by 3 bases, with 3 bases of the junction left unmatched. Germline V gene sequence: CDR1 LNHDA, CDR2 SQIVND (reference sequence). The CDR3 extends over 15 amino acids. The CDR3 region has the DNA TGTGCCAGTAGTAATGACAGGGGGCTCAATCAGCCCCAGCATTTT. It codes for CASSNDRGLNQPQHF.

This clonotype was seen at least ten times. The rearrangement links TRBV7-2 to TRBJ1-4; maybe TRBD1 (5 bases). This CDR3 is built from 15 residues. V lost 2 bases, J lost 3 bases, and 10 bases lay in between. Germline CDR1 reads SGHTA; CDR2 reads FQGNSA. The CDR3: CASSLSRQPNEKLFF. The CDR3, as DNA: TGTGCCAGCAGCTTATCTAGACAGCCTAATGAAAAACTGTTTTTT. The full variable domain, completed using reference TRBV7-2 and TRBJ1-4, is GAGVSQSPSNKVTEKGKDVELRCDPISGHTALYWYRQSLGQGLEFLIYFQGNSAPDKSGLPSDRFSAERTGGSVSTLTIQRTQQEDSAVYLCASSLSRQPNEKLFFGSGTQLSVL.

This sequence joins TRBV9 and TRBJ2-3, with 7 nucleotides matching TRBD2. This CDR3 is 16 amino acids long. From germline, CDR1 is SGDLS and CDR2 YYNGEE. Trimming cost V 0 bases and J 3 bases; bases outside gene matches: 7. The CDR3 DNA sequence: TGTGCCAGCAGCGTAGGGTCCAGCGGGGTTACAGATACGCAGTATTTT. It specifies CASSVGSSGVTDTQYF. The full variable domain, rest sourced from reference TRBV9 and TRBJ2-3, is DSGVTQTPKHLITATGQRVTLRCSPRSGDLSVYWYQQSLDQGLQFLIQYYNGEERAKGNILERFSAQQFPDLHSELNLSSLELGDSALYFCASSVGSSGVTDTQYFGPGTRLTVL.

This chain joins TRBV6-1 and TRBJ1-1, with D possibly TRBD1 on 5 matching bases. V lost 6 bases and J lost 1, with 15 bases in between. The CDR3 runs to 15 residues. Germline V gene sequence: CDR1 MNHNS, CDR2 SASEGT. The chain's CDR3 is CASRILGGENTEAFF. The DNA of the CDR3 is TGTGCCAGCAGAATACTGGGGGGTGAGAACACTGAAGCTTTCTTT.

This sequence joins TRBV25-1 and TRBJ2-7; D gene ambiguous. Per germline, CDR1 MGHDK and CDR2 SYGVNS. The CDR3 sequence is 14 residues long. V lost 3 bases, J lost 4 bases, and 13 bases lay in between. CDR3 sequence reads: CASSDSRRLYEQYF. CDR3 bases: TGTGCCAGCAGTGACTCAAGGCGGCTGTACGAGCAGTACTTC.

This clonotype was seen ten or more times. The chain is built from TRBV27 and TRBJ2-1; D remains unclear. The CDR3 is 15 amino acids. Deletions cut 3 bases from V and 6 bases from J, with 15 bases between. Germline V lookup: CDR1 MNHEY, CDR2 SMNVEV (reference sequence). CDR3 coding DNA: TGTGCCAGCAGTTTCCCGGGTCCCCCCCGCAATGAGCAGTTCTTC. The encoded protein is CASSFPGPPRNEQFF.

In this sample, this clonotype turned up many times. This chain links TRBV30 with TRBJ2-7; tentatively, D is TRBD1 (6 bases). CDR3 size: 14 residues. Trimming removed 3 bases from V and 2 bases from J, with 14 bases in between. The germline V gene has CDR1 GTSNPN and CDR2 SVGIG (reference sequence). CDR3 sequence reads: CAWSPTGRPYEQYF. DNA for the CDR3: TGTGCCTGGAGCCCCACAGGGCGTCCCTACGAGCAGTACTTC.

This clonotype occurred many times. The chain employs TRBV28 and TRBJ1-4; D is perhaps TRBD1 (6 bases). The CDR3 is 15 residues long. CDR1 is MDHEN and CDR2 is SYDVKM in the germline V gene. Trimming removed 3 bases at V and 3 bases at J, with 11 bases between. The CDR3 loop is CASSFSKGANEKLFF. The CDR3 DNA follows: TGTGCCAGCAGTTTTAGTAAGGGGGCTAATGAAAAACTGTTTTTT.